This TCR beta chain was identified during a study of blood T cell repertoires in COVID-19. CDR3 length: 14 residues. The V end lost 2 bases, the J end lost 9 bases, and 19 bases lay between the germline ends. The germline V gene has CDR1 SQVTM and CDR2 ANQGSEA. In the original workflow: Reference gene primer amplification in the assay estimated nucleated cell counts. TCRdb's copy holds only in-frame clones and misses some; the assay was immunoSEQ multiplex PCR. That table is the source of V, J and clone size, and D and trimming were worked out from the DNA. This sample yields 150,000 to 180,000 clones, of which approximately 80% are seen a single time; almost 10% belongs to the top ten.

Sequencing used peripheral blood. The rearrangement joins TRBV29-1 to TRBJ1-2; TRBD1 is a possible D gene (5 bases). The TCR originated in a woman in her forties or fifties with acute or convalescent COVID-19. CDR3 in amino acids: CSVEFDGQRGSYTF. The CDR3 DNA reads TGCAGCGTTGAATTCGACGGGCAGCGGGGGAGCTACACCTTC.